This T cell receptor (beta chain) was captured by sequencing in a study of cytomegalovirus exposure and HLA in healthy donors. Study as a whole: Early released data comprised around 79 million unique TCRs from HLA-typed donors. Study-wide results and caveats: Some V segments, TRBV6-2 and TRBV6-3 among them, were indistinguishable and were therefore excluded. An analysis was carried out at a later point. It showed that HLA-associated TCR beta chains were more clonally expanded than equally common non-associated chains. The classifier, whose performance was assessed in both the original and validation cohorts, reportedly diagnosed cytomegalovirus status with high specificity and sensitivity.

A multiplex PCR was run with 60 Vbeta primers and 13 Jbeta primers. Generated by immunoSEQ multiplex PCR, the TCRdb table keeps only in-frame clones and is missing some. This sample has about 140,000 clones, with just under 85% found just once. The sample holds one count of this clone. Antigen unknown. J gave up 2 bases and V 4 bases, and 4 bases lay outside the gene matches. Germline V gene lookup returns CDR1 SGDLS and CDR2 YYNGEE. The CDR3 has 14 residues. This rearrangement joins TRBV9 to TRBJ2-7; 9 nucleotides agree with TRBD2. The sample was PBMCs. The clonotype was recovered from a man younger than 40 in good health and CMV-seropositive. The DNA of the CDR3 is TGTGCCAGCAGCACCAGCGGGGGGACCTACGAGCAGTACTTC. Translated, it gives CASSTSGGTYEQYF.